This record covers a single T cell receptor beta chain. These data originate in a study of blood T cell repertoires in COVID-19. Assay used: immunoSEQ multiplex PCR; TCRdb lists only in-frame clones, some missing. The data hold 150,000 or so clones, with approximately 80% observed a single time. This clonotype was obtained from a woman aged 60-75 years with COVID-19, enrolled during active disease. The sample was peripheral blood.

This CDR3 is CASRGTSSTDTQYF. Here the CDR3 DNA reads TGTGCCAGCAGAGGGACTAGCAGCACAGATACGCAGTATTTT. The V call is TRBV6-5, the J call TRBJ2-3; TRBD2 matches at 9 bases. Germline loops: CDR1 MNHEY, CDR2 SVGAGI. The CDR3 length is 14 residues. V shed 6 bases and J 0 bases; nucleotides not matched to a gene: 1.